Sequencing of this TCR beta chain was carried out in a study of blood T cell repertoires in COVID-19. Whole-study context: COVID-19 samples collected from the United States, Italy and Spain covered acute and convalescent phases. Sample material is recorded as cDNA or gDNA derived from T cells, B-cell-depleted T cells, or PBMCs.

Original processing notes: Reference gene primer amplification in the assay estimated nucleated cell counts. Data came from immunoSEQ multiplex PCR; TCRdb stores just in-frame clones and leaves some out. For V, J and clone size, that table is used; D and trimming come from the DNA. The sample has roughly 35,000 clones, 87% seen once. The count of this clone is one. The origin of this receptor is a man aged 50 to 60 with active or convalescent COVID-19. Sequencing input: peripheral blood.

The CDR3 here is CASSIWTSPATGELFF. The CDR3 DNA reads as TGTGCCAGTAGTATCTGGACTAGCCCGGCCACCGGGGAGCTGTTTTTT. This chain uses TRBV19 with TRBJ2-2, with TRBD2 matching 8 bases. The V gene end was trimmed by 3 bases and the J gene end by 4 bases; junction bases not matched to a gene: 7. The CDR3 is 16 amino acids. Germline assignment: CDR1 LNHDA and CDR2 SQIVND (reference sequence).